The clone carrying this T cell receptor beta chain was counted at least ten times. What it binds is not known. The data are from a study of read filtering for tumor transcriptome and immune sequencing. For the study at large: Patients were some 16 male and some 15 female, mean age approximately 60 years, range 47 to 80. TCR-mapped reads were about 4 to 11 million with IR-seq versus roughly 75 to 1,400 with RNA-seq. Study-level points and caveats: About 80% of IR-seq clonotypes had one read, totaling 3% to 4% of reads; RNA-seq: 74.6% and 44.6%. Even smaller IR-seq throughput identified most shared clonotypes.

Germline values: CDR1 SGHTA, CDR2 FQGTGA. The J segment lost 5 bases and the V segment lost 0 bases, leaving 2 bases of the junction unmatched. The CDR3 is made up of 15 amino acids. Molecular barcoded adaptors covering alpha/delta and beta/gamma chains were used on approximately 400 ng RNA. TCRdb analysed the reads with MiXCR anew, one entry per CDR3 protein. The repertoire has some 130,000 distinct CDR3 sequences, roughly 13% of them found once; the top ten carry about 10%. The sequence was collected from a donor at least 40 years old with multiple myeloma. Input material: a population of CD138-negative cells sorted from bone marrow. V is TRBV7-3 and J is TRBJ2-1; 9 bases align to TRBD2. As DNA, the CDR3 is TGTGCCAGCAGCTTAACGGGACTAGCTAACAATGAGCAGTTCTTC. This translates into CASSLTGLANNEQFF.